This T cell receptor (beta chain) was recorded in a study of memory CD4+ T cells and cytomegalovirus serostatus. Across the whole study: Of the healthy Belgian adults, roughly ten were CMV seropositive and 20 to 30 seronegative. Findings of the study overall: Of 150 to 200 reported CMV TCRbeta sequences, some 70 were found in memory CD4+ repertoires. Suggested: most of the CMV-linked TCR signature lies in CD4+ memory cells.

The sort gate was single viable CD3+CD4+CD8-CD45RO+ cells for memory CD4+ T cells. Positive selection with CD4 microbeads enriched total CD4+ T cells. The method was immunoSEQ multiplex PCR; TCRdb's version includes in-frame clones alone and lacks a portion of them. This table has fewer than 50,000 clones, 70% to 80% appearing once. In the case of this clone: What it recognizes is unknown.

J was trimmed by 3 bases and V by 5 bases; bases with no gene match: 3. The CDR3 is 14 residues long. Germline values: CDR1 SEHNR, CDR2 FQNEAQ (reference sequence). The rearrangement uses TRBV7-9 and TRBJ1-4; 7 bases are a match to TRBD1. This clonotype was obtained from an adult in good health and CMV-seronegative. Sequencing was performed on memory CD4+ T cells from blood. The CDR3 DNA is TGTGCCAGCAGCAAGGGGGCGGCTAATGAAAAACTGTTTTTT. Amino acids: CASSKGAANEKLFF.